One and the same sample provided the 29 T cell receptor beta chains below, sequenced in a study of Graves' ophthalmopathy and Graves' hyperthyroidism. CDR3 regions of TCR beta were amplified from RNA transcripts. The first-round RT-PCR employed HTBI primers together with the Qiagen OneStep RT-PCR kit. A multiplex PCR was then performed as the second round. TCRdb re-derived calls from the multiplex PCR reads in MiXCR, one entry per CDR3 protein. The profile shows hundreds of thousands of distinct CDR3 sequences, 15% of them singletons. The sample consisted of peripheral blood. The receptors were gathered from a woman aged 18-29 years with stable Graves' hyperthyroidism.

This clonotype was observed at least ten times. CDR3 DNA: TGTGCCAGCAGTTCACCGGGGAGGGCTACCTACGAGCAGTACTTC. Protein sequence: CASSSPGRATYEQYF. This chain connects TRBV28 to TRBJ2-7; 7 nucleotides align to TRBD2. The germline V gene encodes CDR1 MDHEN and CDR2 SYDVKM. The CDR3 consists of 15 residues. The ends lost 4 bases at V and 2 bases at J; junction bases unmatched: 8.

There are many counts of this clonotype. The rearrangement links TRBV9 to TRBJ1-3; no definite D call. The CDR3 spans 15 residues. Trimming removed 5 bases from V and 0 bases from J, with 12 bases in between. Per the germline V gene, CDR1 is SGDLS and CDR2 is YYNGEE. This CDR3 reads CASRSGLFSGNTIYF. The CDR3 nucleotides are TGTGCCAGCAGGTCCGGCTTGTTCTCTGGAAACACCATATATTTT.

This clonotype has ten or more counts. This chain connects TRBV6-2 or TRBV6-3 to TRBJ1-1, with D possibly being TRBD1 (6 bases). Trimming pared 0 bases from V and 1 base from J, leaving 15 bases between. The CDR3 runs 17 residues. Germline V lookup: CDR1 MNHEY, CDR2 SVGEGT. CDR3 protein: CASSYSTGHGANTEAFF. The DNA for the CDR3 is TGTGCCAGCAGTTACTCGACGGGACATGGGGCGAACACTGAAGCTTTCTTT.

This chain joins TRBV2 and TRBJ1-1; maybe TRBD1 (6 bases). V was cut by 7 bases and J by 11 bases, with 17 bases left in between. There are 12 residues in the CDR3. CDR1 and CDR2 from the germline V gene are SNHLY and FYNNEI. CDR3 DNA: TGTGCCAGCACGTACCAGGGGCGGGGTGCTTTCTTT. This translates into CASTYQGRGAFF. Variable domain in full (rest from reference TRBV2 and TRBJ1-1): EPEVTQTPSHQVTQMGQEVILRCVPISNHLYFYWYRQILGQKVEFLVSFYNNEISEKSEIFDDQFSVERPDGSNFTLKIRSTKLEDSAMYFCASTYQGRGAFFGQGTRLTVV.

The chain links TRBV12-3 or TRBV12-4 to TRBJ2-7, with D unclear. This CDR3 region has 12 residues. The ends were cut back, 0 bases at V and 5 bases at J, with 5 bases in the middle. The CDR3 DNA follows: TGTGCCAGCAGTTTAGCAACCAACGAGCAGTACTTC. Translating gives CASSLATNEQYF.

At least ten counts were recorded for this clonotype. V gene TRBV10-3 combines with J gene TRBJ1-1, with 7 positions matching TRBD1. V lost 4 bases and J lost 5; bases outside the gene matches: 10. The CDR3 is made up of 15 amino acids. Germline assignment: CDR1 ENHRY and CDR2 SYGVKD. This CDR3 is CAISGPQGPLTEAFF. The CDR3, as DNA: TGTGCCATCAGTGGTCCACAGGGGCCCTTGACTGAAGCTTTCTTT.

This clonotype was seen at least ten times. The chain employs TRBV7-3 and TRBJ2-7; the match to TRBD2 covers 8 bases. From germline, CDR1 is SGHTA and CDR2 FQGTGA. V dropped 2 bases and J dropped 6; count of bases not matched to a gene: 3. The CDR3 extends over 13 amino acids. In DNA, the CDR3 is TGTGCCAGCAGCTTACAAGCGGGGGTCGAGCAGTACTTC. Protein product: CASSLQAGVEQYF.

Worth noting for this clonotype: A single base separates this from a much larger clone, so it may be a read error. This chain links TRBV6-2 or TRBV6-3 with TRBJ2-7; either TRBD1 or TRBD2 may supply D (5 bases each). Germline loops: CDR1 MNHEY, CDR2 SVGEGT. CDR3 length: 16 residues. The ends were cut back, 5 bases at V and 2 bases at J, with 19 bases in the middle. The CDR3 nucleotides are TGTGCCAGCAGTAGACTAAGGTTGTCGGGGCCCTACGAGCAGTACTTC. It yields the protein CASSRLRLSGPYEQYF.

This clonotype was counted between two and nine times. This sequence joins TRBV20-1 and TRBJ2-7; maybe TRBD2 (6 bases). Germline values: CDR1 DFQATT, CDR2 SNEGSKA (reference sequence). Trimming took 5 bases from V and 3 from J, leaving 11 bases between them. CDR3 length equals 12 residues. CDR3 bases: TGCAGTGCTCGGACTACGAACTACGAGCAGTACTTC. Protein product: CSARTTNYEQYF.

This clonotype turned up a few times. The gene calls are TRBV4-1 and TRBJ2-7, with TRBD1 matching 9 bases. The CDR3 is 16 amino acids. CDR1 is MGHRA, CDR2 YSYEKL, per germline. Losses at the gene ends were 1 base for V and 2 bases for J; bases not matched to a gene: 6. CDR3 sequence reads: CASSQAGDRVTYEQYF. CDR3 sequence (DNA): TGCGCCAGCAGCCAAGCGGGGGACAGGGTAACCTACGAGCAGTACTTC.

This clonotype occurred many times. The chain is built from TRBV19 and TRBJ1-5, with TRBD1 matching over 7 bases. Germline V lookup: CDR1 LNHDA, CDR2 SQIVND (reference sequence). V shed 6 bases, J shed 7 bases, and the junction held 9 bases outside the gene matches. The CDR3 covers 14 residues. The CDR3: CASRPTGTWQPQHF. As DNA, the CDR3 is TGTGCCAGTAGACCGACAGGGACCTGGCAGCCCCAGCATTTT.

This clonotype was counted only a few times. The V gene is TRBV6-1, the J gene TRBJ1-2; 11 positions agree with TRBD1. This CDR3 has 14 residues. Germline V gene lookup returns CDR1 MNHNS and CDR2 SASEGT. J was trimmed by 3 bases and V by 6 bases; bases with no gene match: 3. This CDR3 reads CASRRTGGDYGYTF. DNA of the CDR3: TGTGCCAGCAGGAGGACAGGGGGCGACTATGGCTACACCTTC.

The rearrangement uses TRBV14 and TRBJ2-4, with D possibly being TRBD2 (6 bases). Germline lookup yields CDR1 SGHDN and CDR2 FVKESK. Deletions cut 1 base from V and 2 bases from J, with 24 bases between. This CDR3 region has 20 residues. This chain's CDR3 is CASSQVWSPGDILTKNIQYF. In DNA, the CDR3 is TGTGCCAGCAGCCAAGTGTGGTCACCGGGAGACATACTGACCAAAAACATTCAGTACTTC.

This clonotype was seen at least ten times. The chain carries TRBV5-1 and TRBJ1-2, with D possibly matching TRBD1 (6 bases). Deletions cut 4 bases from V and 3 bases from J, with 10 bases between. In germline, CDR1 is SGHRS, CDR2 YFSETQ. The CDR3 is 13 amino acids. CDR3 residues: CASSERGDYGYTF. The CDR3 DNA sequence: TGCGCCAGCAGCGAAAGGGGGGACTATGGCTACACCTTC.

This chain links TRBV6-2 or TRBV6-3 with TRBJ1-1; no clear D gene. In germline, CDR1 is MNHEY, CDR2 SVGEGT. Trimming stripped 5 bases from V and 2 bases from J, with 12 bases between. This CDR3 has 14 residues. CDR3 DNA: TGTGCCAGCAGTCAAACAATGATCAACACTGAAGCTTTCTTT. This codes for CASSQTMINTEAFF.

This clonotype appeared many times. In DNA, the CDR3 is TGCAGTGCTACCCAAGGACCGTCTGGGGATGGCTACACCTTC. It encodes CSATQGPSGDGYTF. This rearrangement joins TRBV20-1 to TRBJ1-2, with unresolved D. V lost 4 bases to trimming and J lost 6 bases, with 18 bases between them. CDR1 and CDR2 from the germline V gene are DFQATT and SNEGSKA (reference sequence). The CDR3 loop spans 14 amino acids.

The gene calls are TRBV12-3 or TRBV12-4 and TRBJ2-7; D call uncertain. The CDR3 contains 12 residues. V was shortened by 6 bases and J by 7 bases, with 13 bases between the two germline ends. CDR3 coding DNA: TGTGCCAGCAGCCGGTCACTGCGGGAGCAGTACGTC. Protein product: CASSRSLREQYV.

The sample holds many counts of this clonotype. The genes are TRBV11-2 and TRBJ1-3; D is undetermined. The CDR3 is 16 residues long. CDR1 and CDR2 (germline): SGHAT, FQNNGV. V was cut by 5 bases and J by 4 bases, with 18 bases left in between. CDR3 in amino acids: CASSVGFSPWGNTIYF. DNA for the CDR3: TGTGCCAGCAGCGTTGGGTTCTCCCCCTGGGGAAACACCATATATTTT. Together with reference TRBV11-2 and TRBJ1-3, the CDR3 gives the full variable domain: EAGVAQSPRYKIIEKRQSVAFWCNPISGHATLYWYQQILGQGPKLLIQFQNNGVVDDSQLPKDRFSAERLKGVDSTLKIQPAKLEDSAVYLCASSVGFSPWGNTIYFGEGSWLTVV.

This clonotype was counted many times. V is TRBV19 and J is TRBJ1-1; the D is unclear. The ends were cut back, 0 bases at V and 1 base at J, with 12 bases in the middle. There are 16 residues in the CDR3. The V gene's germline CDR1 is LNHDA and CDR2 SQIVND (reference sequence). The CDR3 bases are TGTGCCAGTAGTATAGATTCCTCCCGGGGGAACACTGAAGCTTTCTTT. Encoded protein: CASSIDSSRGNTEAFF.

This clonotype was seen at least ten times. The V gene is TRBV27, the J gene TRBJ2-7, with 8 positions matching TRBD2. CDR3 length: 12 amino acids. From germline, CDR1 is MNHEY and CDR2 SMNVEV (reference sequence). V was clipped by 10 bases and J by 3 bases; unmatched bases: 5. Written as DNA, the CDR3 is TGTGCCACCCGGGGACTAGGCTACGAGCAGTACTTC. This gives the protein CATRGLGYEQYF.

This clonotype was picked up many times. The chain employs TRBV7-2 and TRBJ2-7, with 7 bases fitting TRBD2. Trimming cost V 2 bases and J 5 bases; bases outside gene matches: 3. CDR1 and CDR2 (germline): SGHTA, FQGNSA. CDR3 length: 13 residues. The DNA of the CDR3 is TGTGCCAGCAGCTTAATCCGGGGGGACGAGCAGTACTTC. It codes for CASSLIRGDEQYF.

The table lists this clonotype with many counts. The chain employs TRBV6-1 and TRBJ1-5, with D tentatively TRBD1 (5 bases). Trimming took off 6 bases at V and 0 bases at J, with 12 bases between the two ends. The V gene's germline CDR1 is MNHNS and CDR2 SASEGT. CDR3 length: 15 residues. CDR3 amino acids: CASSPRDGSNQPQHF. The CDR3 DNA reads as TGTGCCAGCAGCCCCCGGGACGGTAGCAATCAGCCCCAGCATTTT.

The table lists this clonotype with many counts. This sequence joins TRBV6-1 and TRBJ1-5; D might be TRBD1 (5 bases). The length of the CDR3 is 14 residues. In germline, CDR1 is MNHNS, CDR2 SASEGT. V lost 2 bases to trimming and J lost 5 bases, with 10 bases between them. CDR3 loop: CASSESPGDQPQHF. The CDR3 DNA reads TGTGCCAGCAGTGAATCTCCGGGGGATCAGCCCCAGCATTTT.

At least ten counts were recorded for this clonotype. V is TRBV2 and J is TRBJ1-5, with D possibly TRBD1 on 6 matching bases. Germline V lookup: CDR1 SNHLY, CDR2 FYNNEI. V dropped 7 bases and J dropped 5 bases, with 15 bases sitting between them. This CDR3 spans 14 amino acids. DNA of the CDR3: TGTGCCAGCATGGATTGGGACACCGATCAGCCCCAGCATTTT. Its protein product is CASMDWDTDQPQHF.

This clonotype was picked up many times. The rearrangement joins TRBV6-2 or TRBV6-3 to TRBJ1-5; 11 positions agree with TRBD1. Trimming at V came to 7 bases and at J to 0 bases, leaving 14 bases not matched to a gene. The CDR3 length is 19 residues. Germline V lookup: CDR1 MNHEY, CDR2 SVGEGT. Written as DNA, the CDR3 is TGTGCCAGCATGGACAGGGGGCACCTTAATCATTATAGCAATCAGCCCCAGCATTTT. Translating gives CASMDRGHLNHYSNQPQHF.

This clonotype was observed at least ten times. The CDR3 loop is CASSPVLLVNTEAFF. CDR3 nucleotides: TGTGCCAGTAGCCCGGTCCTCTTGGTGAACACTGAAGCTTTCTTT. The V and J genes are TRBV19 and TRBJ1-1; D uncertain. V lost 6 bases and J lost 0, with 14 bases in between. The CDR3 loop spans 15 amino acids. Germline CDR1 LNHDA, CDR2 SQIVND (reference sequence).

This clonotype was detected ten times or more. The chain employs TRBV5-1 and TRBJ2-7; D may match TRBD1 or TRBD2 (6 bases each). The CDR3 consists of 15 residues. Germline V lookup: CDR1 SGHRS, CDR2 YFSETQ. V lost 0 bases, J lost 5 bases, and 15 bases lay in between. Here the CDR3 DNA reads TGCGCCAGCAGCTTGGCCACAGGGAGGAGAAACGAGCAGTACTTC. Translating it yields CASSLATGRRNEQYF.

This clonotype was recorded a few times. V is TRBV9 and J is TRBJ2-2; TRBD1 aligns across 7 bases. This CDR3 region has 14 residues. Trimming cost V 4 bases and J 7 bases; bases outside gene matches: 7. Germline loops: CDR1 SGDLS, CDR2 YYNGEE. The CDR3 region has the DNA TGTGCCAGCAGCTCCACAGGGGAAGGCGGGGAGCTGTTTTTT. This sequence encodes CASSSTGEGGELFF.

This clonotype has a count of ten or more. This chain joins TRBV27 and TRBJ1-1, with D perhaps TRBD1 (5 bases). V was clipped by 3 bases and J by 6 bases, with 14 bases between them. This CDR3 is built from 14 residues. Germline lookup yields CDR1 MNHEY and CDR2 SMNVEV (reference sequence). CDR3 residues: CASSLTVRAAEAFF. Here the CDR3 DNA reads TGTGCCAGCAGTTTGACCGTCAGGGCAGCTGAAGCTTTCTTT.